Below, 27 T cell receptor beta chains from the same sample are listed, as sequenced in a study of blood T cell repertoires in COVID-19. Clones were sequenced by immunoSEQ multiplex PCR, and TCRdb holds only the in-frame ones, with some missing. Among 200,000 to 250,000 clones, approximately 82% were seen once, and the ten largest hold 3.5% to 4%. The specimen was peripheral blood. These receptors were collected from a woman aged 80 or older with acute or convalescent COVID-19.

This chain links TRBV7-8 with TRBJ1-4; 10 bases fit TRBD1. V lost 2 bases to trimming and J lost 3 bases; unmatched junction nucleotides: 3. Germline CDR1 reads SGHVS; CDR2 reads FQNEAQ. This CDR3 region has 16 residues. The CDR3: CASSLTDRGPNEKLFF. For the CDR3, the DNA is TGTGCCAGCAGCTTAACCGACAGGGGGCCTAATGAAAAACTGTTTTTT.

V is TRBV5-1 and J is TRBJ1-5, with 11 bases that match TRBD1. Trimming removed 4 bases from V and 6 bases from J; junction bases left unmatched: 3. CDR1 is SGHRS and CDR2 is YFSETQ in the germline V gene. CDR3 length: 14 residues. This chain's CDR3 is CASSIGTGGQPQHF. The DNA of the CDR3 is TGCGCCAGCAGCATAGGGACAGGGGGTCAGCCCCAGCATTTT. Full variable domain (remainder filled in from reference TRBV5-1 and TRBJ1-5): KAGVTQTPRYLIKTRGQQVTLSCSPISGHRSVSWYQQTPGQGLQFLFEYFSETQRNKGNFPGRFSGRQFSNSRSEMNVSTLELGDSALYLCASSIGTGGQPQHFGDGTRLSIL.

V is TRBV4-2 and J is TRBJ2-5; D possibly corresponds to TRBD2 (7 bases). V lost 6 bases and J 4 bases, leaving 12 bases between the germline ends. CDR3 length equals 13 residues. CDR1 is LGHNA, CDR2 YNFKEQ, per germline. Written as DNA, the CDR3 is TGTGCCAGCAGGGGGGCGGGGGCAGAGACCCAGTACTTC. Its translation: CASRGAGAETQYF.

Only one count was recorded for this clone. The rearrangement uses TRBV5-1 and TRBJ2-5, with D tentatively TRBD2 (5 bases). V gave up 3 bases and J gave up 0 bases, with 15 bases separating them. This CDR3 comprises 16 residues. CDR1 and CDR2 from the germline V gene are SGHRS and YFSETQ. The CDR3 coding sequence is TGCGCCAGCAGCTCCTGGACTCTCTCGTACCAAGAGACCCAGTACTTC. Translation gives CASSSWTLSYQETQYF.

The chain uses TRBV11-1 and TRBJ1-2, with 11 positions matching TRBD1. Looked up from germline, CDR1 is SGHAT and CDR2 is FQDESV (reference sequence). V gave up 5 bases and J gave up 4 bases; unmatched junction bases: 6. The CDR3 sequence is 15 residues long. CDR3 DNA sequence: TGTGCCAGCAGCACCCGGACAGGGGGCGGCTATGGCTACACCTTC. As protein: CASSTRTGGGYGYTF.

This chain links TRBV30 with TRBJ1-2, with D hard to call. Germline CDR1 and CDR2: GTSNPN and SVGIG (reference sequence). This CDR3 comprises 14 residues. The V end lost 2 bases, the J end lost 1 base, and 11 bases lay between the germline ends. CDR3 protein: CAWSPLTINYGYTF. The CDR3 DNA reads as TGTGCCTGGAGTCCCCTGACTATTAACTATGGCTACACCTTC.

This chain uses TRBV7-3 with TRBJ2-7; 12 nucleotides align to TRBD2. This CDR3 contains 15 residues. V lost 6 bases and J lost 4; bases outside the gene matches: 7. Germline CDR1 SGHTA, CDR2 FQGTGA. CDR3 in DNA: TGTGCCAGCAGTTACGGACTAGCGGGGACATACGAGCAGTACTTC. It codes for CASSYGLAGTYEQYF.

This chain connects TRBV4-2 to TRBJ2-7, with D perhaps TRBD1 (6 bases). Germline CDR1 and CDR2: LGHNA and YNFKEQ. CDR3 length equals 17 residues. V lost 1 base to trimming and J lost 0 bases, with 16 bases between them. The CDR3: CASSQALIGQSSYEQYF. Here the CDR3 DNA reads TGTGCCAGCAGCCAAGCATTAATCGGACAGAGCTCCTACGAGCAGTACTTC.

The chain employs TRBV29-1 and TRBJ1-2, with D possibly matching TRBD1 (6 bases). This CDR3 is 15 amino acids long. Germline CDR1 SQVTM, CDR2 ANQGSEA. Trimming took off 1 base at V and 8 bases at J, with 20 bases between the two ends. The CDR3 DNA reads TGCAGCGTTGAAGTTTATGGGGGGGCGCAGGGAGGCTACACCTTC. Its protein product is CSVEVYGGAQGGYTF.

The rearrangement uses TRBV5-1 and TRBJ2-1; no definite D call. Trimming cost V 4 bases and J 6 bases, with 17 bases left between them. CDR1 is SGHRS, CDR2 YFSETQ, per germline. This CDR3 is built from 15 residues. The CDR3 sequence: CASSPMGLLGNEQFF. Written as DNA, the CDR3 is TGCGCCAGCAGCCCGATGGGCCTCTTAGGCAATGAGCAGTTCTTC.

There are a few counts of this clone. CDR3 DNA: TGTGCCATAGGGGAGGTAGGGGGGGTGTACGAGCAGTACTTC. Protein product: CAIGEVGGVYEQYF. The chain recombines TRBV10-3 with TRBJ2-7, with D perhaps TRBD2 (7 bases). This CDR3 has 14 amino acids. Germline assignment: CDR1 ENHRY and CDR2 SYGVKD. The V end lost 9 bases, the J end lost 4 bases, and 19 bases lay between the germline ends.

The chain is built from TRBV5-6 and TRBJ1-5, with no clear D. The CDR3 is 12 amino acids. V was pared by 2 bases and J by 7 bases, with 7 bases between. Germline values: CDR1 SGHDT, CDR2 YYEEEE. CDR3 sequence: CASSFRYQPQHF. CDR3 bases: TGTGCCAGCAGCTTTCGCTACCAGCCCCAGCATTTT.

The chain uses TRBV27 and TRBJ1-2; D unclear. Germline CDR1 and CDR2: MNHEY and SMNVEV (reference sequence). V lost 6 bases and J 0 bases, leaving 11 bases between the germline ends. This CDR3 contains 14 residues. The CDR3 DNA follows: TGTGCCAGCAGGTTAGACGGAGCTAACTATGGCTACACCTTC. Its protein product is CASRLDGANYGYTF.

There are a few counts of this clone. The chain is built from TRBV5-1 and TRBJ1-1, with a weak D call TRBD1 (5 bases). This CDR3 has 14 amino acids. V was pared by 4 bases and J by 4 bases, with 14 bases between. Germline CDR1 reads SGHRS; CDR2 reads YFSETQ. DNA for the CDR3: TGCGCCAGCAGCGGCGGGGGATTTCCCACTGAAGCTTTCTTT. It yields the protein CASSGGGFPTEAFF.

The rearrangement joins TRBV6-1 to TRBJ1-3; the match to TRBD1 covers 7 bases. The CDR3 spans 16 residues. With 3 bases clipped from V and 0 bases from J, the junction kept 5 bases outside the gene matches. CDR1 is MNHNS, CDR2 SASEGT, per germline. The CDR3 protein is CASSEAGGVSGNTIYF. The CDR3 region has the DNA TGTGCCAGCAGTGAGGCAGGGGGAGTCTCTGGAAACACCATATATTTT.

This rearrangement joins TRBV19 to TRBJ1-1; TRBD1 aligns across 9 bases. CDR1 and CDR2 from the germline V gene are LNHDA and SQIVND (reference sequence). V lost 5 bases to trimming and J lost 5 bases; unmatched junction nucleotides: 18. The CDR3 covers 18 residues. The CDR3 DNA follows: TGTGCCAGTAGTCCTGGGACAGGGAACGCGCTGGGGGGGACTGAAGCTTTCTTT. This sequence encodes CASSPGTGNALGGTEAFF.

V is TRBV18 and J is TRBJ1-1, with D maybe TRBD1 (5 bases). The CDR3 spans 14 residues. The germline gives CDR1 KGHSH, CDR2 LQKENI. V was shortened by 0 bases and J by 4 bases, with 9 bases between the two germline ends. The DNA for the CDR3 is TGTGCCAGCTCACCACCGGGGCCGCGCACTGAAGCTTTCTTT. The encoded protein is CASSPPGPRTEAFF.

The genes are TRBV18 and TRBJ2-5; 9 nucleotides match TRBD2. V lost 6 bases and J lost 4; bases outside the gene matches: 6. From germline, CDR1 is KGHSH and CDR2 LQKENI. This CDR3 is 14 amino acids long. This CDR3 reads CASSLAGATETQYF. As DNA, the CDR3 is TGTGCCAGCTCTTTAGCGGGGGCCACAGAGACCCAGTACTTC.

For the CDR3, the DNA is TGCGCCAGCAGAGAGACAGGGGGCTATGGCTACACCTTC. Its protein product is CASRETGGYGYTF. The gene calls are TRBV5-1 and TRBJ1-2; 9 nucleotides align to TRBD1. This CDR3 contains 13 residues. Per the germline V gene, CDR1 is SGHRS and CDR2 is YFSETQ. The V and J ends lost 5 bases and 4 bases, in that order; junction bases with no gene match: 3.

The count of this clone is one. This chain joins TRBV6-5 and TRBJ1-2; the match to TRBD1 covers 9 bases. V gave up 7 bases and J gave up 8 bases; unmatched junction bases: 14. Germline assignment: CDR1 MNHEY and CDR2 SVGAGI. The CDR3 totals 15 residues. For the CDR3, the DNA is TGTGCCAGCACCCCCCAACAGGGGGCGTTGGGAGGCTACACCTTC. Protein: CASTPQQGALGGYTF.

The chain employs TRBV5-4 and TRBJ2-7; D gene ambiguous. Germline V CDR1 and CDR2: SGHNT, YYREEE (reference sequence). The CDR3 length is 13 residues. Trimming shortened V by 5 bases and J by 0 bases, and 9 bases separated the two germline ends. CDR3: CASRPWSSYEQYF. The CDR3 DNA reads TGTGCCAGCAGACCCTGGAGCTCCTACGAGCAGTACTTC.

The chain links TRBV6-5 to TRBJ1-1; D is perhaps TRBD1 (5 bases). The V end lost 5 bases, the J end lost 7 bases, and 14 bases lay between the germline ends. Germline CDR1 MNHEY, CDR2 SVGAGI. The CDR3 consists of 13 residues. The CDR3 coding sequence is TGTGCCAGCAGTATAAAGGGGTGGGGTGAAGCTTTCTTT. Its translation is CASSIKGWGEAFF.

The chain uses TRBV14 and TRBJ1-2; D uncertain. CDR1 and CDR2 from the germline V gene are SGHDN and FVKESK. The CDR3 length is 12 residues. V was pared by 1 base and J by 8 bases, with 8 bases between. The CDR3 sequence: CASSQVGDGYTF. The DNA for the CDR3 is TGTGCCAGCAGCCAAGTAGGAGACGGCTACACCTTC.

This sequence joins TRBV29-1 and TRBJ1-1; TRBD1 is a possible D gene (5 bases). Germline lookup yields CDR1 SQVTM and CDR2 ANQGSEA. CDR3 size: 13 residues. The V gene lost 4 bases and the J gene lost 0 bases, with 9 bases spanning the gap. The CDR3 DNA reads as TGCAGCGTTGGGGGGGAACTGAACACTGAAGCTTTCTTT. This sequence encodes CSVGGELNTEAFF.

J is TRBJ2-5 and V is TRBV4-1, with 8 bases lining up with TRBD2. V shed 6 bases, J shed 4 bases, and the junction held 10 bases outside the gene matches. CDR1 and CDR2 from the germline V gene are MGHRA and YSYEKL. CDR3 length equals 15 residues. The CDR3 sequence: CASSPGTRAGETQYF. The CDR3 nucleotides are TGCGCCAGCAGTCCAGGGACTAGGGCTGGAGAGACCCAGTACTTC.

This chain joins TRBV19 and TRBJ1-2, with 12 bases aligning to TRBD1. The ends lost 5 bases at V and 3 bases at J; junction bases unmatched: 4. The CDR3 has 15 amino acids. Germline CDR1 LNHDA, CDR2 SQIVND (reference sequence). CDR3 DNA: TGTGCCAGTAGTCGGGGGACAGGGGGCTACTATGGCTACACCTTC. It is translated as CASSRGTGGYYGYTF.

The chain is built from TRBV7-8 and TRBJ2-4, with 8 bases matching TRBD2. The CDR3 contains 15 residues. The junction had 12 bases not matched to a gene; V was cut back by 5 bases and J by 9 bases. Germline assignment: CDR1 SGHVS and CDR2 FQNEAQ. The CDR3 DNA reads TGTGCCAGCAGCAACGTAGCCGGGGGGGTCGGCATTCAGTACTTC. Its translation is CASSNVAGGVGIQYF.